This T cell receptor (beta chain) was sequenced during a study of T cell responses to AZD1222 COVID-19 vaccine (dated by TCRdb to about 2021). As for the study more broadly: AZD1222 recipients given second doses at about 4 weeks or at about 12 weeks were pooled, since spike-specific TCR depth and breadth were not found to differ between the two schedules. A total of 230 to 250 trial participants underwent TCR sequencing, of whom more than 200 had received two doses of AZD1222 and some 25 had received two doses of the MenACWY control vaccine. Enrollment into the trials was organized by age into subgroups of 18-55, 56-69 and 70-plus years, and those subgroups contained roughly 160, 29 and 62 TCR-sequenced participants, respectively. Study-wide findings and limitations: Epitopes outside the regions mutated in the B.1.351 and B.1.1.7 variants were reportedly recognized by nearly half of the unique spike-specific TCRs. Most participants were white British and females outnumbered males, and the authors suggested that clonal diversity may have been underestimated. Conclusions about previously exposed vaccinees are limited because only a handful of AZD1222 recipients were SARS-CoV-2 seropositive at baseline. The vaccine-associated CD4 TCRs covered the entire spike protein, and the dominant responses fell in regions 160-218 and 743-854. After two AZD1222 doses, both the breadth and the depth of spike-specific TCRs were significantly higher than at day 0 and than in MenACWY recipients. The 56-69-year group was small, and its depth increase did not reach significance, likely because of low power. No day 14 peak-response samples were available, so repertoires were characterized only after the peak T cell response.

The CDR3 regions of human TCRbeta chains were analyzed by immunosequencing. The original methods were these. Repertoire TCRs were checked for matches against a reference library of SARS-CoV-2-specific TCRs that had been generated using the MIRA antigen-specificity platform. Breadth was defined as the fraction of unique TCRs that were SARS-CoV-2-associated. Depth was defined as the fraction of total T cells that were SARS-CoV-2-associated. Using the MIRA data, each spike-specific TCR was mapped to the spike region that the TCR reacts to and placed in a CD4 or CD8 class. Log10-transformed breadth and depth values were compared by one-way ANOVA with Sidak's multiple comparisons tests. The immuneACCESS repertoire file appears here via TCRdb, limited to in-frame rearrangements. These files lack a portion of the clones; in checked studies, under half of the deficit traces to unresolved V genes, and the cause of the others is not known. V, J and clone size are taken as reported in that table, and D and trimming were inferred from the DNA itself. The sample has 110,000 to 150,000 clones on record, about 93% of them singletons. The ten largest clones take up about 5.1% of the sample.

V is trimmed back by 8 bases and J by 5 bases, and the junction contains 9 bases that no gene match accounts for. The CDR3 starts with the cysteine, ends with the phenylalanine, and has 14 residues. Only CDR3 DNA is held: 42 bases, read in frame from base 1. CDR1 SGHTA and CDR2 FQGNSA are derived from the germline V gene. Of note for this clone: The specificity of this receptor is unknown. No quality values exist for individual bases; no much larger clone is one base distant.

This specimen's time point label, interpreted: baseline before first vaccination. Vaccinee samples came from UK trials COV001 and COV002, including a single-blind randomized controlled phase 2/3 trial of AZD1222 (ChAdOx1 nCoV-19) in healthy adults. For TCRbeta chain sequencing, PBMC samples were collected from trial participants at day 0 and at day 28 after the second dose. Recombination joined TRBV7-2 with TRBJ2-3, with TRBD1 matching 8 junction bases. Sequencing was performed on peripheral blood, taken on day 0 of AZD1222 vaccination. The source is an adult in good health. The DNA sequence is TGTGCCAGCGGCGGACAGGGCCACTTAGATACGCAGTATTTT. This gives the protein CASGGQGHLDTQYF.